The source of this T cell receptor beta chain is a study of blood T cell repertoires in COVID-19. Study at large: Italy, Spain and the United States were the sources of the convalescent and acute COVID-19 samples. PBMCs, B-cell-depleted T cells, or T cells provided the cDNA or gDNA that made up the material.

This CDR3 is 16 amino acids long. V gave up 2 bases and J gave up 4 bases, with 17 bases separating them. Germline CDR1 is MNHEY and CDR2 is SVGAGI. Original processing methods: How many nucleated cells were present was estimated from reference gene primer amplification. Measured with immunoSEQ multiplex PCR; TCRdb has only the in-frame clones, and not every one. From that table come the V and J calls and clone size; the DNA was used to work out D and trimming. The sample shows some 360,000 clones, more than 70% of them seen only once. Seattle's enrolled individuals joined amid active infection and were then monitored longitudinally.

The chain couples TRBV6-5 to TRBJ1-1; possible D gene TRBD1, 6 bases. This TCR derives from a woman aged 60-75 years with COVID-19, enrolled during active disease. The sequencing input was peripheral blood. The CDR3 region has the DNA TGTGCCAGCAGTTACACTCCAGGGGCCGGCGGCACTGAAGCTTTCTTT. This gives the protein CASSYTPGAGGTEAFF.